The 12 T cell receptor beta chains given below trace back to one sample, sequenced in a study of blood T cell repertoires in COVID-19. Measured with immunoSEQ multiplex PCR; TCRdb has only the in-frame clones, and not every one. Here the sample spans 95,000 to 150,000 clones, around 85% being singletons. Sequenced: peripheral blood. These TCRs come from a man between 60 and 75 years old with acute or convalescent COVID-19.

This clone was found a few times. This rearrangement joins TRBV3-1 (or the pseudogene TRBV3-2) to TRBJ1-3; 7 bases fit TRBD1. Germline V gene lookup returns CDR1 LGHDT and CDR2 YNNKEL (reference sequence). V was clipped by 4 bases and J by 1 base; unmatched bases: 13. This CDR3 has 18 residues. The CDR3: CASSPISIDRDSGNTIYF. The DNA for the CDR3 is TGTGCCAGCAGCCCGATTTCGATTGACAGGGATTCTGGAAACACCATATATTTT.

CDR3 residues: CASSLAGWTQYF. DNA for the CDR3: TGTGCCAGCAGCTTAGCCGGGTGGACCCAGTACTTC. This chain links TRBV7-2 with TRBJ2-5; D call uncertain. Germline CDR1 is SGHTA and CDR2 is FQGNSA. Trimming pared 0 bases from V and 7 bases from J, leaving 6 bases between. The CDR3 totals 12 residues.

The chain employs TRBV5-1 and TRBJ2-6, with D perhaps matching TRBD2 (5 bases). The CDR3 is 15 residues long. CDR1 is SGHRS and CDR2 is YFSETQ in the germline V gene. V was trimmed by 6 bases and J by 0 bases, leaving 10 bases between them. CDR3 in amino acids: CASNPEGSGANVLTF. The CDR3 DNA reads TGCGCCAGCAACCCTGAGGGCTCTGGGGCCAACGTCCTGACTTTC.

The chain recombines TRBV7-2 with TRBJ2-7, with D perhaps TRBD1 (5 bases). CDR1 and CDR2 (germline): SGHTA, FQGNSA. The CDR3 sequence is 14 residues long. The V end lost 6 bases, the J end lost 0 bases, and 12 bases lay between the germline ends. CDR3 in amino acids: CASSRLGVSYEQYF. The CDR3 DNA is TGTGCCAGCAGTAGGCTAGGGGTCTCCTACGAGCAGTACTTC.

This chain links TRBV4-3 with TRBJ2-1, with D perhaps TRBD2 (5 bases). The V end was cut by 3 bases, the J end by 7 bases, with 10 bases between. Germline V CDR1 and CDR2: LGHNA, YSLEER. The CDR3 sequence is 13 residues long. The CDR3 reads CASSQDSWNEQFF. CDR3 sequence (DNA): TGCGCCAGCAGCCAGGACTCCTGGAATGAGCAGTTCTTC.

The V and J genes are TRBV12-3 or TRBV12-4 and TRBJ1-5; the D is unclear. The CDR3 has 12 amino acids. V lost 7 bases to trimming and J lost 5 bases, with 9 bases between them. DNA of the CDR3: TGTGCCAGCACCCGGAGGGATCAGCCCCAGCATTTT. Translation: CASTRRDQPQHF.

This clone was picked up one time. The chain links TRBV27 to TRBJ2-1; D is unclear. The ends were cut back, 6 bases at V and 5 bases at J, with 14 bases in the middle. Germline V lookup: CDR1 MNHEY, CDR2 SMNVEV (reference sequence). The length of the CDR3 is 14 residues. CDR3 residues: CASSLQIWDNEQFF. The CDR3 nucleotides are TGTGCCAGCAGCCTACAGATCTGGGACAATGAGCAGTTCTTC.

The chain's CDR3 is CASSPSFGGQYGYTF. In DNA, the CDR3 is TGTGCCAGCAGCCCGTCCTTTGGGGGCCAGTATGGCTACACCTTC. The V call is TRBV3-1 (or the pseudogene TRBV3-2), the J call TRBJ1-2, with a possible D match to TRBD1 (6 bases). This CDR3 is 15 amino acids long. The germline V gene encodes CDR1 LGHDT and CDR2 YNNKEL (reference sequence). V was shortened by 4 bases and J by 5 bases, with 17 bases between the two germline ends.

This clone was found a few times. The genes are TRBV11-2 and TRBJ2-2; 11 bases match TRBD2. This CDR3 region has 19 residues. CDR1 and CDR2 from the germline V gene are SGHAT and FQNNGV. V was clipped by 3 bases and J by 0 bases; unmatched bases: 9. The CDR3: CASSLGSLAGGANTGELFF. CDR3 nucleotide sequence: TGTGCCAGCAGCTTGGGGTCGCTAGCGGGAGGTGCGAACACCGGGGAGCTGTTTTTT. The full variable domain, completed using reference TRBV11-2 and TRBJ2-2, is EAGVAQSPRYKIIEKRQSVAFWCNPISGHATLYWYQQILGQGPKLLIQFQNNGVVDDSQLPKDRFSAERLKGVDSTLKIQPAKLEDSAVYLCASSLGSLAGGANTGELFFGEGSRLTVL.

The gene calls are TRBV28 and TRBJ1-2; D ambiguous. V was cut by 5 bases and J by 3 bases, with 16 bases left in between. CDR1 is MDHEN, CDR2 SYDVKM, per germline. The CDR3 contains 15 residues. The CDR3 reads CASSPTQTVDYGYTF. The CDR3 region has the DNA TGTGCCAGCAGTCCGACTCAGACGGTTGACTATGGCTACACCTTC.

The chain combines TRBV20-1 with TRBJ2-1, with 10 nucleotides matching TRBD2. Per germline, CDR1 DFQATT and CDR2 SNEGSKA (reference sequence). The CDR3 has 14 amino acids. J was trimmed by 7 bases and V by 3 bases; bases with no gene match: 6. This chain's CDR3 is CSASLPAGGNEQFF. CDR3 nucleotides: TGCAGTGCTAGTTTGCCAGCGGGGGGGAATGAGCAGTTCTTC.

V and J are TRBV30 and TRBJ1-1; 8 bases match TRBD1. CDR1 GTSNPN and CDR2 SVGIG come from the germline V gene (reference sequence). V shed 5 bases, J shed 5 bases, and the junction held 13 bases outside the gene matches. The CDR3 sequence is 15 residues long. The CDR3 coding sequence is TGTGCCTGGTCCCCTCCCGGACAGGGAGGGACTGAAGCTTTCTTT. Translation gives CAWSPPGQGGTEAFF.